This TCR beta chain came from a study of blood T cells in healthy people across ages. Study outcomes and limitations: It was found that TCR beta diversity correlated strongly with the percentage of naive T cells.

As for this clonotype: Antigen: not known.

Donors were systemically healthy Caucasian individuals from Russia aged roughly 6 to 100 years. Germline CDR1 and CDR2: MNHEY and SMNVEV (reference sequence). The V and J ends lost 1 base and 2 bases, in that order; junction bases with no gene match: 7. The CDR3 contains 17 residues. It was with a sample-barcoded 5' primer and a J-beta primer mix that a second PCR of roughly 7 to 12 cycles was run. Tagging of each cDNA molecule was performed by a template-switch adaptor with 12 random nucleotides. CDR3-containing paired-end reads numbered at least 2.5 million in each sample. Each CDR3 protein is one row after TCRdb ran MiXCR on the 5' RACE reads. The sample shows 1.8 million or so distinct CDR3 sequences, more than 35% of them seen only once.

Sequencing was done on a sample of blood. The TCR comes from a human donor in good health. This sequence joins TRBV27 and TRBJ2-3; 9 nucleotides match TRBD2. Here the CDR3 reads CASSLLSSGGYTDTQYF. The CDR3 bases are TGTGCCAGCAGTTTATTGAGTAGCGGGGGCTACACAGATACGCAGTATTTT.